The 2 T cell receptor beta chains below come from one sample, sequenced in a study of long-term antiretroviral therapy in people with HIV. The run of the v3.0 immunoSEQ assay was at survey level. Some clones are missing from TCRdb's copy, which holds only in-frame ones; the method was immunoSEQ multiplex PCR. The repertoire consists of over 15,000 clones, with 76% occurring once and the leading ten covering around an eighth. Specimen: unsorted PBMCs, collected 0.5 years before starting antiretroviral therapy. These receptors came from a woman in her forties or fifties with HIV.

This clone was found a few times. For the CDR3, the DNA is TGTGCCAGCAGCTCAGGGGTCTACGAGCAGTACTTC. It yields the protein CASSSGVYEQYF. The chain joins TRBV6-5 to TRBJ2-7, with D possibly matching TRBD1 (6 bases). The V end lost 6 bases, the J end lost 3 bases, and 9 bases lay between the germline ends. CDR1 and CDR2 (germline): MNHEY, SVGAGI. The CDR3 consists of 12 residues.

For the CDR3, the DNA is TGTGCCAGCAGCTTCATAATTACGGGGGAAGCTTTCTTT. Its translation is CASSFIITGEAFF. The genes are TRBV14 and TRBJ1-1; no clear D. Deletions cut 5 bases from V and 8 bases from J, with 15 bases between. CDR1 is SGHDN, CDR2 FVKESK, per germline. This CDR3 contains 13 residues.